This T cell receptor beta chain was obtained from a study of blood T cell repertoires in COVID-19. Study at large: The United States, Italy and Spain supplied acute and convalescent COVID-19 samples. From T cells, B-cell-depleted T cells, or PBMCs came the material, which was cDNA or gDNA.

The authors' processing: From reference gene primer amplification, estimates of nucleated cell counts were derived. Assay: immunoSEQ multiplex PCR; the TCRdb copy retains only in-frame clones and omits some. That table gives V, J and clone size, and the DNA gave D and trimming. The profile shows fewer than 450,000 clones, more than 75% of them singletons. The CDR3 spans 14 residues. CDR1 MGHRA and CDR2 YSYEKL come from the germline V gene. V was clipped by 3 bases and J by 9 bases; unmatched bases: 3. The chain is built from TRBV4-1 and TRBJ2-6; the match to TRBD1 covers 9 bases. The source is a woman aged 18-35 years who had recovered from COVID-19. The sequencing input was peripheral blood. This chain's CDR3 is CASSQGDRDNVLTF. The CDR3 DNA follows: TGCGCCAGCAGCCAGGGGGACAGGGACAACGTCCTGACTTTC.